Listed below are T cell receptor beta chains from one sample, sequenced in a study of early T cells in non-severe SARS-CoV-2 infection. Each CDR3 protein gets one entry after TCRdb re-called the 5' RACE reads with MiXCR. Of approximately 81,000 distinct CDR3 sequences listed, around 15% are singletons. Sequencing used whole blood. Receptors originate from an adult who was a healthcare worker with PCR-confirmed SARS-CoV-2 infection or an uninfected control (not recorded which). Both conserved end residues are part of each CDR3.

>TRBV29-1
CSFDGSLGRNTEAFF
>TRBV12-3/TRBV12-4
CASRQGDYGYTF
>TRBV11-2
CASRSRGNHTEAFF
>TRBV21-1
CASSKVDLNYGYTF
>TRBV5-4
CASSQEAGETQYF
>TRBV6-2/TRBV6-3
CAGAATANTGELFF
>TRBV7-2
CASSLYLAQETQYF
>TRBV7-6
CASSPSQRETGELFF
>TRBV2
CASSTYQGVYEQYF
>TRBV6-5
CASRKGNTGELFF
>TRBV20-1
CSAPQGWGAKNIQYF
>TRBV3-1
CASRRQAGGQGEQFF
>TRBV18
CASSPVGLADYEQYF
>TRBV7-9
CASSSGDRGVYGYTF
>TRBV5-1
CASSRTHSTDTQYF
>TRBV7-8
CASSPRPGGINQPQHF
>TRBV9
CASSLDRGQGNSPLHF
>TRBV5-4
CAVREAVSYNEQFF
>TRBV11-3
CASSSPTGANTGELFF
>TRBV7-9
CASQDGDMNTEAFF
>TRBV2
CASGRTEYNSPLHF